This entry is about one TCR beta chain. What it binds is unknown. The data were obtained in a study of graft-versus-host responses after intestinal transplantation. Study-wide results and limits: Recipient marrow harbored GvH clones, some of which surfaced first in ileum or blood. High graft-versus-host to host-versus-graft clonal ratios were found in allografts of patients who had graft-donor T cell macrochimerism.

CDR3 length: 15 amino acids. Germline lookup yields CDR1 MDHEN and CDR2 SYDVKM. Unmatched junction bases numbered 11, after V lost 7 bases and J lost 6 bases. The method was immunoSEQ multiplex PCR; TCRdb's version includes in-frame clones alone and lacks a portion of them. The sample lists about 48,000 clones; 92% were seen once. This rearrangement joins TRBV28 to TRBJ1-4; TRBD1 matches at 7 bases. Material: unstimulated CD4+ T cells sorted from spleen or lymph node cells, obtained before transplant. The clonotype comes from a human donor who was the organ donor for an intestinal transplant. The CDR3 nucleotides are TGTGCCAGCACCCTCTCCGGAACAGGGGATGAAAAACTGTTTTTT. Translation: CASTLSGTGDEKLFF. Full variable domain (rest looked up from reference TRBV28 and TRBJ1-4): DVKVTQSSRYLVKRTGEKVFLECVQDMDHENMFWYRQDPGLGLRLIYFSYDVKMKEKGDIPEGYSVSREKKERFSLILESASTNQTSMYLCASTLSGTGDEKLFFGSGTQLSVL.